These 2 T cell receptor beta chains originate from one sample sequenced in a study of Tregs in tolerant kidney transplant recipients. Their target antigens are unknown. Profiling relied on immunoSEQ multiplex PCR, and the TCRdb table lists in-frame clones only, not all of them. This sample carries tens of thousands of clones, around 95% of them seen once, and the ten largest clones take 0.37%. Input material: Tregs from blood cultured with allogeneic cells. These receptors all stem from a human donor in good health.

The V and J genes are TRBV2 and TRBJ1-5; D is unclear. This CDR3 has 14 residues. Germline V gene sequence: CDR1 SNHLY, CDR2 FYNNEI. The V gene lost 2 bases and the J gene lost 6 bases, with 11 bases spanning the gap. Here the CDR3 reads CASSEHLKGQPQHF. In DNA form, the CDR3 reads TGTGCCAGCAGTGAACACCTCAAAGGTCAGCCCCAGCATTTT. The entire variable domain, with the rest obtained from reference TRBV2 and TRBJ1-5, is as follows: EPEVTQTPSHQVTQMGQEVILRCVPISNHLYFYWYRQILGQKVEFLVSFYNNEISEKSEIFDDQFSVERPDGSNFTLKIRSTKLEDSAMYFCASSEHLKGQPQHFGDGTRLSIL.

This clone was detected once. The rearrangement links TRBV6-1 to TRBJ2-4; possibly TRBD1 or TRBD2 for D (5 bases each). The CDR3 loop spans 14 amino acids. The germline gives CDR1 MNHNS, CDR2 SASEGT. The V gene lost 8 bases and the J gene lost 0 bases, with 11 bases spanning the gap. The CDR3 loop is CASQRDLAKNIQYF. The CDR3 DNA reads TGTGCCAGCCAACGGGACCTAGCCAAAAACATTCAGTACTTC.